Listed here are 32 T cell receptor beta chains from one sample, sequenced in a study of cytomegalovirus exposure and HLA in healthy donors. PCR amplification relied on 60 Vbeta primers (plus 13 Jbeta primers). Data came from immunoSEQ multiplex PCR; TCRdb stores just in-frame clones and leaves some out. Of approximately 110,000 clones listed, about three quarters were seen once; the top ten hold more than 1.5%. The sequenced material came from PBMCs. These receptors came from a man aged 45-60 years in good health and CMV-seronegative.

The CDR3 protein is CASSFRTASNTEAFF. CDR3 bases: TGTGCCAGCAGCTTTAGGACAGCCTCGAACACTGAAGCTTTCTTT. The rearrangement uses TRBV21-1 and TRBJ1-1; the table's D call, TRBD1, has no DNA check behind it. TRBV21-1 is recorded as a pseudogene. The CDR3 covers 15 residues.

The V and J genes are TRBV6-5 and TRBJ1-3; D is unresolved. The V end lost 10 bases, the J end lost 2 bases, and 12 bases lay between the germline ends. The CDR3 is 13 residues long. The germline CDR1 and CDR2 sequences are MNHEY and SVGAGI. The CDR3 reads CATMRGAGNTIYF. The CDR3 nucleotides read TGTGCCACCATGCGGGGTGCTGGAAACACCATATATTTT.

V usage is TRBV5-1 and J usage is TRBJ2-7; TRBD2 might be the D (5 bases). Germline V lookup: CDR1 SGHRS, CDR2 YFSETQ. V was pared by 0 bases and J by 6 bases, with 13 bases between. This CDR3 is built from 14 residues. The CDR3 nucleotides read TGCGCCAGCAGCTTGGATCTTCCGGGGAGCGAGCAGTACGTC. Protein: CASSLDLPGSEQYV.

Only a few counts were recorded for this clone. This chain uses TRBV2 with TRBJ2-3; 7 nucleotides line up with TRBD2. Germline CDR1 reads SNHLY; CDR2 reads FYNNEI. This CDR3 has 13 amino acids. J lost 1 base, V lost 7 bases, and 2 bases had no gene match. The CDR3 protein is CASKRDRTDTQYF. CDR3 coding DNA: TGTGCCAGCAAGCGGGACCGCACAGATACGCAGTATTTT.

CDR3 nucleotide sequence: TGTGCCAGCAGTCGACAGGGAACTAACTATGGCTACACCTTC. It yields the protein CASSRQGTNYGYTF. The genes are TRBV6-5 and TRBJ1-2, with 7 bases aligning to TRBD1. CDR1 is MNHEY and CDR2 is SVGAGI in the germline V gene. Trimming took 5 bases from V and 0 from J; bases not matched to a gene: 3. The CDR3 loop spans 14 amino acids.

This chain connects TRBV6-5 to TRBJ1-1; D remains ambiguous. CDR1 and CDR2 from the germline V gene are MNHEY and SVGAGI. This CDR3 is built from 13 residues. V shed 10 bases and J shed 5 bases, with 17 bases lying between them. This CDR3 is CATHGGMGTEAFF. The DNA of the CDR3 is TGTGCCACCCACGGAGGGATGGGAACTGAAGCTTTCTTT.

This clone was seen once. The J gene is TRBJ2-3, the V gene TRBV7-6, with 8 bases identical to TRBD2. The CDR3 contains 13 residues. The junction had 4 bases not matched to a gene; V was cut back by 6 bases and J by 5 bases. CDR1 and CDR2 (germline): SGHVS, FNYEAQ. This chain's CDR3 is CASRSGGVDTQYF. The CDR3 DNA follows: TGTGCCAGCAGGTCGGGAGGGGTAGATACGCAGTATTTT.

This clone was seen just once. The V call is TRBV7-6, the J call TRBJ1-2; D unclear. Between the trimmed V and J ends, which lost 5 bases and 4 bases, there was a span of 8 bases. CDR3 length: 12 amino acids. Per the germline V gene, CDR1 is SGHVS and CDR2 is FNYEAQ. CDR3 amino acids: CASSPLSYGYTF. The CDR3, as DNA: TGTGCCAGCAGCCCCTTGTCCTATGGCTACACCTTC. The full variable domain, with the rest looked up from reference TRBV7-6 and TRBJ1-2, is GAGVSQSPRYKVTKRGQDVALRCDPISGHVSLYWYRQALGQGPEFLTYFNYEAQQDKSGLPNDRFSAERPEGSISTLTIQRTEQRDSAMYRCASSPLSYGYTFGSGTRLTVV.

This clone was seen a few times. The rearrangement links TRBV7-2 to TRBJ2-2, with no clear D. The CDR3 covers 15 residues. CDR1 and CDR2 from the germline V gene are SGHTA and FQGNSA. The V end was cut by 1 base, the J end by 0 bases, with 6 bases between. The CDR3 spells CASSLVATNTGELFF. DNA of the CDR3: TGTGCCAGCAGCTTAGTGGCAACGAACACCGGGGAGCTGTTTTTT. Full variable domain (remainder filled in from reference TRBV7-2 and TRBJ2-2): GAGVSQSPSNKVTEKGKDVELRCDPISGHTALYWYRQSLGQGLEFLIYFQGNSAPDKSGLPSDRFSAERTGGSVSTLTIQRTQQEDSAVYLCASSLVATNTGELFFGEGSRLTVL.

The CDR3 region has the DNA TGCGCCAGCAGCTTGGAACAGGGTCGAGAGACCCAGTACTTC. Translated: CASSLEQGRETQYF. This sequence joins TRBV5-1 and TRBJ2-5; a weak D match, TRBD1 (6 bases). The germline V gene encodes CDR1 SGHRS and CDR2 YFSETQ. This CDR3 contains 14 residues. V was cut by 0 bases and J by 4 bases, with 10 bases left in between.

This clone was counted a few times. The V gene is TRBV7-8, the J gene TRBJ1-5, with no clear D. Deletions cut 5 bases from V and 2 bases from J, with 22 bases between. Germline CDR1 is SGHVS and CDR2 is FQNEAQ. The CDR3 is made up of 18 amino acids. This CDR3 is CASSPILGVHGGNQPQHF. CDR3 DNA sequence: TGTGCCAGCAGCCCCATTCTGGGAGTCCACGGTGGCAATCAGCCCCAGCATTTT. The entire variable domain, with the rest obtained from reference TRBV7-8 and TRBJ1-5, is as follows: GAGVSQSPRYKVAKRGQDVALRCDPISGHVSLFWYQQALGQGPEFLTYFQNEAQLDKSGLPSDRFFAERPEGSVSTLKIQRTQQEDSAVYLCASSPILGVHGGNQPQHFGDGTRLSIL.

This chain links TRBV28 with TRBJ2-1, with TRBD2 matching 8 bases. J gave up 0 bases and V 5 bases, and 6 bases lay outside the gene matches. Looked up from germline, CDR1 is MDHEN and CDR2 is SYDVKM. This CDR3 is built from 16 residues. The CDR3: CASSAAGGASYNEQFF. CDR3 DNA: TGTGCCAGCAGTGCCGCCGGGGGGGCCTCCTACAATGAGCAGTTCTTC.

V usage is TRBV6-6 and J usage is TRBJ1-1, with 7 nucleotides matching TRBD1. J lost 8 bases, V lost 5 bases, and 11 bases had no gene match. The CDR3 has 14 amino acids. Germline values: CDR1 MNHNY, CDR2 SVGAGI (reference sequence). CDR3 bases: TGTGCCAGCAGTCCAGGGACAGCCACCGGGGAAGCTTTCTTT. This encodes CASSPGTATGEAFF.

The rearrangement links TRBV9 to TRBJ1-2, with D uncertain. CDR3 length: 13 residues. Between the trimmed V and J ends, which lost 4 bases and 4 bases, there was a span of 11 bases. Germline CDR1 reads SGDLS; CDR2 reads YYNGEE. The CDR3 sequence is CASSPEGSYGYTF. For the CDR3, the DNA is TGTGCCAGCAGCCCAGAGGGTTCCTATGGCTACACCTTC.

The chain employs TRBV9 and TRBJ1-1, with 9 nucleotides matching TRBD1. The CDR3 is 13 amino acids. V lost 3 bases and J lost 7; bases outside the gene matches: 4. The germline V gene has CDR1 SGDLS and CDR2 YYNGEE. The CDR3 DNA sequence: TGTGCCAGCAGCGCCGGACAGGGGTATGAAGCTTTCTTT. It encodes CASSAGQGYEAFF.

This chain links TRBV4-3 with TRBJ1-6; 9 nucleotides align to TRBD1. With 4 bases clipped from V and 6 bases from J, the junction kept 4 bases outside the gene matches. This CDR3 region has 15 residues. Germline values: CDR1 LGHNA, CDR2 YSLEER. The CDR3 is CASSPGTGRNSPLHF. DNA of the CDR3: TGCGCCAGCAGCCCCGGGACAGGGCGTAATTCACCCCTCCACTTT.

CDR3 in DNA: TGTGCCAGCAGCTTAGATCGGTCGGGGTTGGGTCAGCCCCAGCATTTT. The encoded protein is CASSLDRSGLGQPQHF. The chain has TRBV7-8 and TRBJ1-5; D remains ambiguous. Trimming pared 1 base from V and 6 bases from J, leaving 16 bases between. Per the germline V gene, CDR1 is SGHVS and CDR2 is FQNEAQ. The length of the CDR3 is 16 residues.

This chain's CDR3 is CASSPGRAPTDTQYF. Written as DNA, the CDR3 is TGCGCCAGCAGCCCCGGGAGGGCCCCTACAGATACGCAGTATTTT. The rearrangement joins TRBV4-3 to TRBJ2-3, with TRBD2 identical over 8 bases. V was pared by 4 bases and J by 3 bases, with 6 bases of the junction left unmatched. Per the germline V gene, CDR1 is LGHNA and CDR2 is YSLEER. The CDR3 is 15 residues long.

The V call is TRBV28, the J call TRBJ2-5; 9 bases line up with TRBD1. This CDR3 has 16 amino acids. The junction had 10 bases not matched to a gene; V was cut back by 4 bases and J by 4 bases. Germline V gives CDR1 MDHEN, CDR2 SYDVKM. Here the CDR3 DNA reads TGTGCCAGCAGTTCAAACACCGGACAGGGGAGAGAGACCCAGTACTTC. This gives the protein CASSSNTGQGRETQYF.

The rearrangement uses TRBV14 and TRBJ1-3; 11 bases agree with TRBD1. Trimming at V came to 4 bases and at J to 4 bases, leaving 9 bases not matched to a gene. The CDR3 sequence is 17 residues long. Germline lookup yields CDR1 SGHDN and CDR2 FVKESK. CDR3 amino acids: CASSPPDRGPSGNTIYF. In DNA form, the CDR3 reads TGTGCCAGCAGCCCTCCGGACAGGGGGCCTTCAGGAAACACCATATATTTT.

There are a few counts of this clone. This chain links TRBV1 with TRBJ2-2; the table calls TRBD1, which could not be checked here. TRBV1 is an annotated pseudogene. The CDR3 extends over 19 amino acids. CDR3 bases: TGCACCAGCAGCCAAGTCCCACTTCCAGGAATAGCGAACACCGGGGAGCTGTTTTTT. This encodes CTSSQVPLPGIANTGELFF.

The CDR3 DNA is TGTGCCAGCAGCTTAGTTTCCGGGCGGGGAGCCTACGAGCAGTACTTC. It encodes CASSLVSGRGAYEQYF. J is TRBJ2-7 and V is TRBV7-2; a possible D gene is TRBD2 (6 bases). The CDR3 is made up of 16 amino acids. Germline V gene lookup returns CDR1 SGHTA and CDR2 FQGNSA. The germline V and J ends were trimmed by 1 base and 2 bases, with 15 bases remaining between them. Using reference TRBV7-2 and TRBJ2-7 for the parts outside the CDR3, the full variable domain is GAGVSQSPSNKVTEKGKDVELRCDPISGHTALYWYRQSLGQGLEFLIYFQGNSAPDKSGLPSDRFSAERTGGSVSTLTIQRTQQEDSAVYLCASSLVSGRGAYEQYFGPGTRLTVT.

V usage is TRBV7-6 and J usage is TRBJ1-4; 9 positions match TRBD1. The germline V gene encodes CDR1 SGHVS and CDR2 FNYEAQ. The CDR3 loop spans 15 amino acids. V gave up 5 bases and J gave up 3 bases; unmatched junction bases: 4. CDR3 in amino acids: CASSRDRAPNEKLFF. Here the CDR3 DNA reads TGTGCCAGCAGCAGGGACAGGGCTCCTAATGAAAAACTGTTTTTT.

CDR3 coding DNA: TGCGCCAGCAGCCAAGGCGCGGGGGGGTTAGCGGGGCGGTCCGGGGAGCTGTTTTTT. This gives the protein CASSQGAGGLAGRSGELFF. The chain joins TRBV4-1 to TRBJ2-2, with 9 bases matching TRBD2. Germline loops: CDR1 MGHRA, CDR2 YSYEKL. CDR3 length: 19 amino acids. Germline trimming cut 1 base from V and 6 bases from J; bases unmatched to any gene: 15.

The chain combines TRBV7-2 with TRBJ2-1; 11 bases match TRBD2. The CDR3 totals 17 residues. V gave up 2 bases and J gave up 8 bases; unmatched junction bases: 11. Germline V gene data show CDR1 as SGHTA and CDR2 as FQGNSA. This chain's CDR3 is CASSLTRLAGWVHEQFF. CDR3 DNA sequence: TGTGCCAGCAGCTTAACTCGACTAGCGGGGTGGGTTCATGAGCAGTTCTTC.

The CDR3 DNA follows: TGTGCCAGCAGTGACAGGGGTACAGGATACAATGAGCAGTTCTTC. It codes for CASSDRGTGYNEQFF. This chain connects TRBV6-1 to TRBJ2-1, with D possibly matching TRBD1 (6 bases). In germline, CDR1 is MNHNS, CDR2 SASEGT. The ends were cut back, 3 bases at V and 4 bases at J, with 13 bases in the middle. This CDR3 spans 15 amino acids.

A single count supports this clone. The chain recombines TRBV5-1 with TRBJ1-1, with D perhaps matching TRBD1 (6 bases). Trimming removed 2 bases at V and 3 bases at J, with 14 bases between. Looked up from germline, CDR1 is SGHRS and CDR2 is YFSETQ. The CDR3 spans 15 residues. The CDR3 loop reads CASSLQGRGDTEAFF. In DNA form, the CDR3 reads TGCGCCAGCAGCTTACAGGGAAGGGGAGACACTGAAGCTTTCTTT. Using reference TRBV5-1 and TRBJ1-1 for the parts outside the CDR3, the full variable domain is KAGVTQTPRYLIKTRGQQVTLSCSPISGHRSVSWYQQTPGQGLQFLFEYFSETQRNKGNFPGRFSGRQFSNSRSEMNVSTLELGDSALYLCASSLQGRGDTEAFFGQGTRLTVV.

Here the CDR3 reads CASSQLQGDTQYF. The DNA for the CDR3 is TGTGCCAGCAGCCAATTACAGGGGGATACGCAGTATTTT. The rearrangement joins TRBV4-2 to TRBJ2-3, with 7 bases matching TRBD1. Germline V gene lookup returns CDR1 LGHNA and CDR2 YNFKEQ. Trimming cost V 2 bases and J 6 bases; bases outside gene matches: 2. This CDR3 spans 13 amino acids.

The chain recombines TRBV5-1 with TRBJ1-1, with a weak D call TRBD1 (5 bases). The germline V gene encodes CDR1 SGHRS and CDR2 YFSETQ. The CDR3 sequence is 15 residues long. Trimming removed 0 bases at V and 0 bases at J, with 9 bases between. CDR3 sequence: CASSLVRGMNTEAFF. CDR3 DNA: TGCGCCAGCAGCTTGGTTCGGGGGATGAACACTGAAGCTTTCTTT.

This chain connects TRBV10-3 to TRBJ1-2; 7 bases agree with TRBD1. The CDR3 is 14 residues long. V lost 0 bases to trimming and J lost 3 bases; unmatched junction nucleotides: 1. Per the germline V gene, CDR1 is ENHRY and CDR2 is SYGVKD. CDR3: CAISESGQHYGYTF. CDR3 nucleotides: TGTGCCATCAGTGAGTCGGGACAGCACTATGGCTACACCTTC.

The rearrangement joins TRBV6-1 to TRBJ1-1; 9 nucleotides align to TRBD1. The CDR3 totals 14 residues. Per the germline V gene, CDR1 is MNHNS and CDR2 is SASEGT. The J segment lost 7 bases and the V segment lost 4 bases, leaving 7 bases of the junction unmatched. The CDR3 loop is CASSVTGGVGEAFF. The CDR3, as DNA: TGTGCCAGCAGTGTGACAGGGGGAGTCGGTGAAGCTTTCTTT.

This clone was found a few times. The CDR3, as DNA: TGTGCCTGGAGCCACAGGGAGCGAGGAACTGAAGCTTTCTTT. Encoded protein: CAWSHRERGTEAFF. The rearrangement uses TRBV30 and TRBJ1-1; tentatively, D is TRBD1 (6 bases). V was clipped by 3 bases and J by 5 bases, with 16 bases between them. This CDR3 region has 14 residues. CDR1 is GTSNPN, CDR2 SVGIG, per germline (reference sequence). Complete variable domain (other parts from reference TRBV30 and TRBJ1-1): SQTIHQWPATLVQPVGSPLSLECTVEGTSNPNLYWYRQAAGRGLQLLFYSVGIGQISSEVPQNLSASRPQDRQFILSSKKLLLSDSGFYLCAWSHRERGTEAFFGQGTRLTVV.